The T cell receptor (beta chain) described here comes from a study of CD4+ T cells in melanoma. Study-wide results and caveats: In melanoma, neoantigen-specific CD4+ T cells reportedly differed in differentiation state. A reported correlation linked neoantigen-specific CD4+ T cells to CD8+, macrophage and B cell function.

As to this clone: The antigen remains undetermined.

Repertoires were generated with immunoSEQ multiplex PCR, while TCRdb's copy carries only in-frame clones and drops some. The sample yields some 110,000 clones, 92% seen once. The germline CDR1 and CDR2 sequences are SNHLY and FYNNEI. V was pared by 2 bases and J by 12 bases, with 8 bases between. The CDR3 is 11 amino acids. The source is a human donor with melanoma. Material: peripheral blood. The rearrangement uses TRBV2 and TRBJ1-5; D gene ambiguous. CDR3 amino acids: CASSERGLQHF. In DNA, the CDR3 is TGTGCCAGCAGTGAAAGAGGGCTCCAGCATTTT.